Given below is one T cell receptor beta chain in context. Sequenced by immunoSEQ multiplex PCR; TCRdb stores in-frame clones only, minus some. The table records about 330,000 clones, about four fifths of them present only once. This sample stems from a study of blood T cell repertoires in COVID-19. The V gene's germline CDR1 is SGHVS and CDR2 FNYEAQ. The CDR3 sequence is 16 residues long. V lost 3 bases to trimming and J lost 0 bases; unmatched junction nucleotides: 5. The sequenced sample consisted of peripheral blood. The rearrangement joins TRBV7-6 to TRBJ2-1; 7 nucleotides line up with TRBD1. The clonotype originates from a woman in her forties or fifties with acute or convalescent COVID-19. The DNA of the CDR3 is TGTGCCAGCAGCTTTTCCACAGGGGCCTCCTACAATGAGCAGTTCTTC. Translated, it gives CASSFSTGASYNEQFF.